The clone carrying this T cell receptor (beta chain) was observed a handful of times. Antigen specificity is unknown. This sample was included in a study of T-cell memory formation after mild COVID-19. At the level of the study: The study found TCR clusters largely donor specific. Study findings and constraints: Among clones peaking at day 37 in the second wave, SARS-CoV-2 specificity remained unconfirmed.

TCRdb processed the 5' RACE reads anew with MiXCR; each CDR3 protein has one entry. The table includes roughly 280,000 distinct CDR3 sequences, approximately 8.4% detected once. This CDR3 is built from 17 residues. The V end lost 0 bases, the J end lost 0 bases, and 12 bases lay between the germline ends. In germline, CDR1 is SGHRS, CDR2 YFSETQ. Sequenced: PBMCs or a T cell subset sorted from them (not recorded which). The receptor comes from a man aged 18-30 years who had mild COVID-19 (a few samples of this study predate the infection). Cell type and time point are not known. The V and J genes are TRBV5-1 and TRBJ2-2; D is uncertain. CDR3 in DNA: TGCGCCAGCAGCTTGGTTTTGGCAGAATCGAACACCGGGGAGCTGTTTTTT. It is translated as CASSLVLAESNTGELFF.